These T cell receptor beta chains were read from a single sample in a study of OX40 agonist ivuxolimab in advanced cancers. TCRdb keeps only in-frame clones here, not all; method: immunoSEQ multiplex PCR. Of 40,000 to 55,000 clones in the sample, 91% were seen once. Sequencing used CD4+ or CD8+ T cells sorted from blood, obtained in a trial of the OX40 agonist ivuxolimab. The receptor set was obtained from an adult with an advanced solid tumor such as melanoma, head and neck, liver or kidney cancer. The CDR3 runs from the conserved cysteine through the conserved F or W. A D gene is named only where the DNA matches it firmly. Not all rows give a size; the values are once, few, many and, for expanded clones, a class.

>-|-|TRBJ1-1|TRBV27
TGTGCCAGCAGTCTATCGGGCTTATCGAACACTGAAGCTTTCTTT
CASSLSGLSNTEAFF
>TRBD2|-|TRBJ2-1|TRBV5-4
TGTGCCAGCAGCCCCGGGACTAGCTTGCATGAGCAGTTCTTC
CASSPGTSLHEQFF
>TRBD2|-|TRBJ2-7|TRBV9
TGTGCCAGCAGCGTAGCTATATTGGAGAGCGGGATCAGGTACGAGCAGTACTTC
CASSVAILESGIRYEQYF
>TRBD2|-|TRBJ2-7|TRBV4-3
TGCGCCAGCAGCCAAGACGAGGGAGGGCCACGGGGGAGCGAGCAGTACTTC
CASSQDEGGPRGSEQYF
>-|-|TRBJ2-7|TRBV9
TGTGCCAGCAGCGTAGGGCCAGCCTACGAGCAGTACTTC
CASSVGPAYEQYF
>-|-|TRBJ2-1|TRBV7-3
TGTGCCAGCAGCTTAGGAAATACGGATGAGCAGTTCTTC
CASSLGNTDEQFF
>-|-|TRBJ1-2|TRBV6-1
TGTGCCAGCAGGGAGGGGAACTATGGCTACACCTTC
CASREGNYGYTF
>-|few|TRBJ1-2|TRBV11-2
TGTGCCAGCAGCTCCCCTGTGGGAGGCTACACCTTC
CASSSPVGGYTF
>-|-|TRBJ2-2|TRBV9
TGTGCCAGCAGCGTAGGGGTCACCGGGGAGCTGTTTTTT
CASSVGVTGELFF
>TRBD1|-|TRBJ2-7|TRBV13
TGTGCCAGCAGCCCGGGGGACAGGGTAATTGACAGGTACTTC
CASSPGDRVIDRYF
>TRBD2|-|TRBJ2-7|TRBV6-5
TGTGCCAGCAGTCTCCGGTTAGCGGGATCCTACGAGCAGTACTTC
CASSLRLAGSYEQYF
>-|-|TRBJ2-7|TRBV11-2
TGTGCCAGCAGCTCAGGTATCACCCCTGGAGTAGAGCAGTACTTC
CASSSGITPGVEQYF
>-|-|TRBJ2-7|TRBV6-5
TGTGCCAGCAGTTCCCGCAGAACCTACGAGCAGTACTTC
CASSSRRTYEQYF
>-|-|TRBJ2-4|TRBV27
TGTGCCAGCACATCCCACGGGGCGACCAAAAACATTCAGTACTTC
CASTSHGATKNIQYF
>TRBD2|once|TRBJ2-1|TRBV4-1
TGCGCCAGCAGCCAAGGTACTAGCGGGAGAGGTGAGCAGTTCTTC
CASSQGTSGRGEQFF
>-|-|TRBJ2-7|TRBV6-5
TGTGCCAGCAGTTCTGGACACCTCTACGAGCAGTACTTC
CASSSGHLYEQYF
>-|-|TRBJ1-3|TRBV6-5
TGTGCCAGCAGTTTAGGTAACTCTGGAAACACCATATATTTT
CASSLGNSGNTIYF
>-|-|TRBJ1-2|TRBV5-6
TGTGCCAGCAGCTCGCAGGGGTCAGACTATGGCTACACCTTC
CASSSQGSDYGYTF
>-|-|TRBJ1-2|TRBV4-3
TGCGCCAGCAGCCAAGGTTCCGCGGAGGGCTACACCTTC
CASSQGSAEGYTF
>-|once|TRBJ1-5|TRBV18
TGTGCCAGCTCACCACCGGAGGCTGGGCCCCAGCATTTT
CASSPPEAGPQHF
>-|-|TRBJ2-2|TRBV4-1
TGCGCCAGCAGCCCAAAACACGGACTTTCTGCGAACACCGGGGAGCTGTTTTTT
CASSPKHGLSANTGELFF
>TRBD2|-|TRBJ2-3|TRBV5-5
TGTGCCAGCAGCTCCGGGAGGAGGACTTTCACAGATACGCAGTATTTT
CASSSGRRTFTDTQYF
>-|-|TRBJ1-1|TRBV4-1
TGCGCCAGCAGCCAAAATCTGAACACTGAAGCTTTCTTT
CASSQNLNTEAFF
>-|-|TRBJ2-7|TRBV5-4
TGTGCCAGCAGCTCCCCGGAAGGTTGGAAGAGAAACGAGCAGTACTTC
CASSSPEGWKRNEQYF
>TRBD1|-|TRBJ1-4|TRBV13
TGTGCCAGCAGCCTACGACAGGGGGCGGGCTATGAAAAACTGTTTTTT
CASSLRQGAGYEKLFF
>TRBD1|-|TRBJ1-5|TRBV10-2
TGCGCCAGCAGTAATACAGGGGGATCGAATCAGCCCCAGCATTTT
CASSNTGGSNQPQHF
>-|-|TRBJ2-5|TRBV4-1
TGCGCCAGCAGCCAGACGGCGCATAGGGGAGAGACCCAGTACTTC
CASSQTAHRGETQYF
>-|-|TRBJ2-7|TRBV25-1
TGTGCCAGCAGTGTCCAGACCCAGGGATCCGAGCAGTACTTC
CASSVQTQGSEQYF
>-|-|TRBJ2-2|TRBV28
TGTGCCAGCAGTCCAGGGGAGTGGGAGACCGGGGAGCTGTTTTTT
CASSPGEWETGELFF
>TRBD1|-|TRBJ1-4|TRBV28
TGTGCCAGCAGTCCGGGACAGGGGGCGGCTAATGAAAAACTGTTTTTT
CASSPGQGAANEKLFF